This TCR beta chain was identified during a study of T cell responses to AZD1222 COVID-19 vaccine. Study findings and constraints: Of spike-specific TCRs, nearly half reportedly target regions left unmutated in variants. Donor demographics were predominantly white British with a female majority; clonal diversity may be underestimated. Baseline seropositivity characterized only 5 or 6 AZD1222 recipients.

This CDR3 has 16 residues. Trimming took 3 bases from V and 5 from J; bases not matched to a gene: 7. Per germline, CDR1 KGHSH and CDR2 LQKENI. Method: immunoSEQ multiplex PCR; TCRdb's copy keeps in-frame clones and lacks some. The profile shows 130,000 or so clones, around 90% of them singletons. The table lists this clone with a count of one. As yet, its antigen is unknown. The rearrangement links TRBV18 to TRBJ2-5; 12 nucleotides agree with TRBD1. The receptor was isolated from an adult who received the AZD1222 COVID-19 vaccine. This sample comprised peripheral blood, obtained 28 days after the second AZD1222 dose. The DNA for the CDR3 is TGTGCCAGCTCACCCTCGGGACAGGGGGCAGACGAGACCCAGTACTTC. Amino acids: CASSPSGQGADETQYF.